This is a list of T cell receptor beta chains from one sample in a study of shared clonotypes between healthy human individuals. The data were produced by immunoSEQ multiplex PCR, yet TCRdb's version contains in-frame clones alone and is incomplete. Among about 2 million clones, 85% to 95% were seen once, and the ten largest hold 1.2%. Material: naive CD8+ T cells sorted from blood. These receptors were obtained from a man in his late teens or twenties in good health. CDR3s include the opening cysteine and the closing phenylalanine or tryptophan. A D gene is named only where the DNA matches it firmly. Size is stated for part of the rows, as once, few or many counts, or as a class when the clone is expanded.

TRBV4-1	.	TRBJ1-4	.	CASSPTRGGLGEKLFF	TGCGCCAGCAGCCCAACAAGAGGAGGGCTGGGTGAAAAACTGTTTTTT
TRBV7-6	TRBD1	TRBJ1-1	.	CASSLLQGERDTEAFF	TGTGCCAGCAGCTTACTACAGGGGGAGCGTGACACTGAAGCTTTCTTT
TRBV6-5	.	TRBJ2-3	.	CASRPLFGPDTQYF	TGTGCCAGCAGGCCACTGTTCGGCCCAGATACGCAGTATTTT
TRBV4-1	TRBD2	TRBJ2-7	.	CASSHYLAGGPDEQYF	TGCGCCAGCAGCCACTACTTAGCGGGGGGGCCCGACGAGCAGTACTTC
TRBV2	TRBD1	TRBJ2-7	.	CASSEGAGGPYEQYF	TGTGCCAGCAGTGAAGGGGCAGGGGGACCCTACGAGCAGTACTTC
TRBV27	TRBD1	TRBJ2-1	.	CAIPYAVGTGKDNEQFF	TGTGCCATCCCGTACGCAGTCGGGACAGGGAAGGACAATGAGCAGTTCTTC
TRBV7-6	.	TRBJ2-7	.	CASSLDQGVLYEQYF	TGTGCCAGCAGCTTAGATCAGGGTGTTCTCTACGAGCAGTACTTC
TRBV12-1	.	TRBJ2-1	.	CASCPRWTRTTYNEQFF	TGTGCCAGCTGTCCCCGATGGACTAGGACAACCTACAATGAGCAGTTCTTC
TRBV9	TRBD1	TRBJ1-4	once	CASSSPQGADYEKLFF	TGTGCCAGCAGCTCACCACAGGGGGCCGATTATGAAAAACTGTTTTTT
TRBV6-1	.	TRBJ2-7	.	CASSEAGGAGSSYEQYF	TGTGCCAGCAGTGAAGCAGGGGGGGCAGGGAGCTCCTACGAGCAGTACTTC
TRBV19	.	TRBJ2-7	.	CASSVGQFHELGYEQYF	TGTGCCAGTAGTGTCGGACAGTTCCACGAACTGGGCTACGAGCAGTACTTC
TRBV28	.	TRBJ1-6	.	CASSTWTAYNSPLHF	TGTGCCAGCAGTACATGGACCGCCTATAATTCACCCCTCCACTTT
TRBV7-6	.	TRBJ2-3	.	CASSLGADTQYF	TGTGCCAGCAGCCTGGGGGCGGATACGCAGTATTTT
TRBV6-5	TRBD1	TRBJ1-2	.	CASSYSPDRLSGYTF	TGTGCCAGCAGTTACTCCCCGGACAGGCTAAGTGGCTACACCTTC
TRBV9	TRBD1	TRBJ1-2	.	CASSVSIQTGSDGYTF	TGTGCCAGCAGCGTCTCCATTCAGACAGGGTCTGATGGCTACACCTTC
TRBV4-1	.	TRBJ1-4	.	CASSQVDWPSEEKLFF	TGCGCCAGCAGCCAAGTTGACTGGCCGTCGGAAGAAAAACTGTTTTTT
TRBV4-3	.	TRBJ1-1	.	CASSFGHRNTEAFF	TGCGCCAGCTCCTTCGGACATAGGAACACTGAAGCTTTCTTT
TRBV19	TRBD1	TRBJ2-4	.	CASSTPGQGTKNIQYF	TGTGCCAGTAGTACTCCGGGACAGGGGACCAAAAACATTCAGTACTTC
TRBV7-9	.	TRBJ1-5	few	CASSYGLGNQPQHF	TGTGCCAGCAGCTATGGCTTGGGGAATCAGCCCCAGCATTTT
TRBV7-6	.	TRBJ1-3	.	CASSLATQGGNTIYF	TGTGCCAGCAGCTTAGCGACGCAGGGTGGAAACACCATATATTTT
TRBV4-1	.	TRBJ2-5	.	CASSRDIAEETQYF	TGCGCCAGCAGCCGAGACATTGCTGAAGAGACCCAGTACTTC
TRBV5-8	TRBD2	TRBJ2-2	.	CASSWPAGVDTGELFF	TGTGCCAGCAGCTGGCCCGCGGGGGTGGACACCGGGGAGCTGTTTTTT
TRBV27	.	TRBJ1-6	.	CASTFAGGNSPLHF	TGTGCCAGCACTTTTGCGGGTGGTAATTCACCCCTCCACTTT
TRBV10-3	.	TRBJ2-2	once	CAISEWVAENTGELFF	TGTGCCATCAGTGAGTGGGTAGCGGAGAACACCGGGGAGCTGTTTTTT
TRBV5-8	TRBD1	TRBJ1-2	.	CASSFIRDSTILNYGYTF	TGTGCCAGCAGCTTCATACGGGACAGCACAATCCTTAACTATGGCTACACCTTC
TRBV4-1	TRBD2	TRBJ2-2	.	CASSERLAGDTGELFF	TGCGCCAGCAGCGAAAGACTAGCGGGGGACACCGGGGAGCTGTTTTTT
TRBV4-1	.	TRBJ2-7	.	CASSQGPSYEQYF	TGCGCCAGCAGCCAGGGCCCCTCCTACGAGCAGTACTTC
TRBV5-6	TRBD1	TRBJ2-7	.	CASSEGQGFYYEQYF	TGTGCCAGCAGCGAGGGACAGGGTTTTTACTACGAGCAGTACTTC
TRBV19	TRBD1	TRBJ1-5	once	CASKEGQGDYSNQPQHF	TGTGCCAGTAAAGAGGGACAGGGGGATTATAGCAATCAGCCCCAGCATTTT
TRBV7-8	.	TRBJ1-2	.	CASSLTLIQAPSPSNYGYTF	TGTGCCAGCAGCCTCACCTTAATCCAGGCGCCCTCCCCCAGTAACTATGGCTACACCTTC
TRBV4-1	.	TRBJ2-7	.	CASSQGDF	TGCGCCAGCAGCCAAGGGGACTTC
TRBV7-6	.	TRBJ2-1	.	CATRGASEQFF	TGTGCCACCCGGGGGGCAAGTGAGCAGTTCTTC
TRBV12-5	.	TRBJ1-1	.	CASGFGVSNTEAFF	TGTGCTAGTGGTTTCGGGGTTTCGAACACTGAAGCTTTCTTT
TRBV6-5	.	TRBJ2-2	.	CASSFGYGGELFF	TGTGCCAGCAGTTTCGGTTATGGCGGGGAGCTGTTTTTT
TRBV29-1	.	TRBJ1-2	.	CSVEPPVARYGYTF	TGCAGCGTTGAACCTCCCGTAGCGAGGTATGGCTACACCTTC
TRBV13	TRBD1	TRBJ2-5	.	CASSLGQGETQYF	TGTGCCAGCAGCTTGGGACAGGGGGAGACCCAGTACTTC
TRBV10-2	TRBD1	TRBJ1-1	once	CASSYGTGGTEAFF	TGCGCCAGCAGTTACGGGACAGGGGGCACTGAAGCTTTCTTT
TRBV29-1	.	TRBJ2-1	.	CSVGGDMGVNEQFF	TGCAGCGTGGGAGGTGATATGGGAGTCAATGAGCAGTTCTTC
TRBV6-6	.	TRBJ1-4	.	CDVVGGDEKLFF	TGTGACGTTGTGGGGGGGGATGAAAAACTGTTTTTT
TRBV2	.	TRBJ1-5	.	CASSAGLASNQPQHF	TGTGCCAGCAGTGCCGGACTGGCTAGCAATCAGCCCCAGCATTTT
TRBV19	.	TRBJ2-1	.	CASSIGDSEQFF	TGTGCCAGTAGTATCGGGGATAGTGAGCAGTTCTTC
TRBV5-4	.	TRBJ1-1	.	CASSFGGGTEAFF	TGTGCCAGCAGCTTTGGGGGAGGGACTGAAGCTTTCTTT
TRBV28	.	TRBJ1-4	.	CASSLEGFEKLFF	TGTGCCAGCAGTTTAGAGGGATTTGAAAAACTGTTTTTT
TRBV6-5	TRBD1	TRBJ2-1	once	CASSYSTGVYNEQFF	TGTGCCAGCAGTTACTCGACAGGGGTCTACAATGAGCAGTTCTTC
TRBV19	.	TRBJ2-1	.	CATGRLSNEQFF	TGTGCCACGGGCCGGTTATCCAATGAGCAGTTCTTC
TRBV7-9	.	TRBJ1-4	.	CASSAGPTDEKLFF	TGTGCCAGCAGCGCGGGACCGACTGATGAAAAACTGTTTTTT
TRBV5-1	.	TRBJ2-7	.	CASRRPDSSYEQYF	TGCGCCAGCAGAAGGCCGGATTCCTCCTACGAGCAGTACTTC
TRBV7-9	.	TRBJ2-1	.	CASSLEGGWDEQFF	TGTGCCAGCAGCTTAGAGGGTGGGTGGGATGAGCAGTTCTTC
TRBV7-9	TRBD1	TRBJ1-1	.	CASSSATGGTEAFF	TGTGCCAGCAGCAGCGCGACAGGGGGCACTGAAGCTTTCTTT
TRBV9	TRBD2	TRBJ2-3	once	CASSIAGAPGDTQYF	TGTGCCAGCAGCATAGCGGGAGCCCCGGGAGATACGCAGTATTTT